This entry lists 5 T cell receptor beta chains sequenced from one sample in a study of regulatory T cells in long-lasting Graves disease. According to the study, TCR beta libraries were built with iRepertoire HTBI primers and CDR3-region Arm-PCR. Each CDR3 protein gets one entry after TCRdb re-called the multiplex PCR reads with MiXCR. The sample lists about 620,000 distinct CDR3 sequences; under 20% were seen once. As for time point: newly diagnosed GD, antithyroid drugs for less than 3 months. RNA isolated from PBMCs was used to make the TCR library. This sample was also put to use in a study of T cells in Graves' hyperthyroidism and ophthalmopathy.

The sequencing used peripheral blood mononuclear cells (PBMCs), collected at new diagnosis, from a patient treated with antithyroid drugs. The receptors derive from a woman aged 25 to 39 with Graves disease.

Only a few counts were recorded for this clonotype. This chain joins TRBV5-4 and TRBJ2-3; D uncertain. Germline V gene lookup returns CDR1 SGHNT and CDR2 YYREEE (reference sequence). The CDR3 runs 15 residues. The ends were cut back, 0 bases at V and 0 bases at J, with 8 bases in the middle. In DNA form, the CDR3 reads TGTGCCAGCAGCTTGGGCTACCCTAGCACAGATACGCAGTATTTT. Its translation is CASSLGYPSTDTQYF.

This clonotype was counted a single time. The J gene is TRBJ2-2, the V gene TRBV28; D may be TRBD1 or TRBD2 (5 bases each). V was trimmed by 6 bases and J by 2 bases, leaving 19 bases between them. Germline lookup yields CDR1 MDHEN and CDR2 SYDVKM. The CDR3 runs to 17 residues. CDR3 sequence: CASRSHGAAHNTGELFF. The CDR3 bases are TGTGCCAGCAGATCGCACGGGGCAGCTCACAACACCGGGGAGCTGTTTTTT. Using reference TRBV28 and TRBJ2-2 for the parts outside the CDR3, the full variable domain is DVKVTQSSRYLVKRTGEKVFLECVQDMDHENMFWYRQDPGLGLRLIYFSYDVKMKEKGDIPEGYSVSREKKERFSLILESASTNQTSMYLCASRSHGAAHNTGELFFGEGSRLTVL.

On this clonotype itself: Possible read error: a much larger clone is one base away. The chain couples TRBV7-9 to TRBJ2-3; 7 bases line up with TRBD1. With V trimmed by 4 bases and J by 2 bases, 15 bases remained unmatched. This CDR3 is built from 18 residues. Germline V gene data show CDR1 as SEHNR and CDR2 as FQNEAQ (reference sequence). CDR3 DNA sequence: TGTGCCAGCAGCTCCTTTATTACCCGGGACAGTGCCACAGATACGCAGTATTTT. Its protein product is CASSSFITRDSATDTQYF.

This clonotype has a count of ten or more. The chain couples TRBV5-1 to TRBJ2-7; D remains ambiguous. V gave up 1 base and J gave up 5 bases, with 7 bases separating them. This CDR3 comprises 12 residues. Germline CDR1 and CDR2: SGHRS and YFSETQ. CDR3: CASSLPANEQYF. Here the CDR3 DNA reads TGCGCCAGCAGCTTGCCCGCCAACGAGCAGTACTTC.

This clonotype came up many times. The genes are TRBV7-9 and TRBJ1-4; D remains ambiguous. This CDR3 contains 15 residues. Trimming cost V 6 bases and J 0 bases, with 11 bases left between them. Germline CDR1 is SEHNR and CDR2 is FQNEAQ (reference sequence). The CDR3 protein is CASRPVVATNEKLFF. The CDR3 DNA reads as TGTGCCAGCAGGCCGGTCGTTGCAACTAATGAAAAACTGTTTTTT. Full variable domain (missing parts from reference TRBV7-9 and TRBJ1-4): DTGVSQNPRHKITKRGQNVTFRCDPISEHNRLYWYRQTLGQGPEFLTYFQNEAQLEKSRLLSDRFSAERPKGSFSTLEIQRTEQGDSAMYLCASRPVVATNEKLFFGSGTQLSVL.